This note documents a single TCR beta chain sequence. Unmatched junction bases numbered 6, after V lost 3 bases and J lost 4 bases. Germline CDR1 and CDR2: SGHDT and YYEEEE. There are 15 residues in the CDR3. How the authors handled the data: Quantification of nucleated cells was approximated via reference gene primer amplification. TCRdb's table, derived via immunoSEQ multiplex PCR, lists solely in-frame clones and lacks some. Clone size and the V and J calls come from that table; the DNA yielded D and trimming. The sample holds approximately 45,000 clones, 70% to 90% seen once. This entry is derived from a study of blood T cell repertoires in COVID-19. Study-wide context: COVID-19 samples, acute and convalescent, were from the United States, Italy and Spain. T cells, B-cell-depleted T cells, or PBMCs supplied cDNA or gDNA.

The chain is built from TRBV5-6 and TRBJ1-5; 8 bases are shared with TRBD1. This receptor was identified in an elderly woman with acute or convalescent COVID-19. The sequenced sample was peripheral blood. DNA for the CDR3: TGTGCCAGCAGCTGGGGACAGGCTATTAATCAGCCCCAGCATTTT. Translating gives CASSWGQAINQPQHF.